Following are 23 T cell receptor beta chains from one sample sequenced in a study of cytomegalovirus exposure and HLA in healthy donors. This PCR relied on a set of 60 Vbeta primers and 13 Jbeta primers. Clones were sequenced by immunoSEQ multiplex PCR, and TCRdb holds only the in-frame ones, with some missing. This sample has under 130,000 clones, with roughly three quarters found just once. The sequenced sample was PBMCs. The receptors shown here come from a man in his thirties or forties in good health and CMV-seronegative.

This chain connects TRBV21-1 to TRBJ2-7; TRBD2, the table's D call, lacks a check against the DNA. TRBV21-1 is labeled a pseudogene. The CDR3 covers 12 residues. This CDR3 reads CASSKKPREQYF. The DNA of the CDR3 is TGTGCCAGCAGCAAAAAGCCTAGAGAGCAGTACTTC.

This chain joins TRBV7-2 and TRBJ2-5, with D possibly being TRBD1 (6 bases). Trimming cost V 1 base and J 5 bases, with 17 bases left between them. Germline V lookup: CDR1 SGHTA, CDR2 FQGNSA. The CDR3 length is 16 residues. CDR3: CASSLGGPRLGETQYF. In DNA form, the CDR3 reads TGTGCCAGCAGCTTAGGGGGGCCCCGCCTAGGGGAGACCCAGTACTTC.

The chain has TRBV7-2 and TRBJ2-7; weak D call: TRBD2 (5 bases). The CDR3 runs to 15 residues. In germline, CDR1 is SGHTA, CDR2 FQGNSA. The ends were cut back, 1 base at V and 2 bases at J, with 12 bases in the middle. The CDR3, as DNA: TGTGCCAGCAGCTTAGGGACTGTGGGAACCTACGAGCAGTACTTC. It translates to CASSLGTVGTYEQYF.

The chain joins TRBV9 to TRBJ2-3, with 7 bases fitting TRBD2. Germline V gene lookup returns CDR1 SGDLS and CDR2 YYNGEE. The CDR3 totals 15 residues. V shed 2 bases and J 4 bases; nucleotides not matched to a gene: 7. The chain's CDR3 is CASSVRGGVADTQYF. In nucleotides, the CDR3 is TGTGCCAGCAGCGTTCGGGGAGGGGTAGCAGATACGCAGTATTTT.

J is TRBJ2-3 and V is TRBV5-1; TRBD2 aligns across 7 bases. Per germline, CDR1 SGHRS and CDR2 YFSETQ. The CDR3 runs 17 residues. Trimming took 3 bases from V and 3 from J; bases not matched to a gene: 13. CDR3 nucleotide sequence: TGCGCCAGCAGCTCGCTTGGGGCGGGAGTGATGACAGATACGCAGTATTTT. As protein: CASSSLGAGVMTDTQYF.

The CDR3 DNA follows: TGTGCCAGCAGTTTATTTGAGGGCGGTGTCCACGAGCAGTACTTC. This translates into CASSLFEGGVHEQYF. The gene calls are TRBV27 and TRBJ2-7; D might be TRBD2 (5 bases). Trimming left V 1 base short and J 5 bases short, with 15 bases between. Germline V lookup: CDR1 MNHEY, CDR2 SMNVEV (reference sequence). The CDR3 loop spans 15 amino acids.

The CDR3 loop is CASSRGQGAGETQYF. CDR3 in DNA: TGCGCCAGCAGCCGGGGACAGGGGGCAGGAGAGACCCAGTACTTC. This rearrangement joins TRBV4-1 to TRBJ2-5, with 12 bases identical to TRBD1. The V and J ends lost 4 bases and 4 bases, in that order; junction bases with no gene match: 4. The germline gives CDR1 MGHRA, CDR2 YSYEKL. The CDR3 is made up of 15 amino acids.

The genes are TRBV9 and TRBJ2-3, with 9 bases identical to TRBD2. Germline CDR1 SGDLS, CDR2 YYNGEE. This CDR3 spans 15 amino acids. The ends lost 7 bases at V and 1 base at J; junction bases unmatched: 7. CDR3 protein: CASDSGSIRTDTQYF. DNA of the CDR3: TGTGCCAGCGATAGCGGGAGTATACGCACAGATACGCAGTATTTT.

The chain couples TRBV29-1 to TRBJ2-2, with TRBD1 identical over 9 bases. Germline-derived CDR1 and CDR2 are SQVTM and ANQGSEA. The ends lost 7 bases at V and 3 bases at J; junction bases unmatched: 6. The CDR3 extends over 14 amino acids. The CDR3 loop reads CSAARTGDTGELFF. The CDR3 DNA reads TGCAGCGCTGCCCGGACAGGGGACACCGGGGAGCTGTTTTTT.

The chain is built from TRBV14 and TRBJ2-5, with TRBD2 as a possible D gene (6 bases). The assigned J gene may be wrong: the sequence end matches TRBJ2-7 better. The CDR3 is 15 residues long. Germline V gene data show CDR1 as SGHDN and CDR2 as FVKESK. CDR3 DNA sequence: TGTGCCAGCAGCTACTTCTTTGGGGGGTTCGACGAGCAGTACTTC. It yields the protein CASSYFFGGFDEQYF.

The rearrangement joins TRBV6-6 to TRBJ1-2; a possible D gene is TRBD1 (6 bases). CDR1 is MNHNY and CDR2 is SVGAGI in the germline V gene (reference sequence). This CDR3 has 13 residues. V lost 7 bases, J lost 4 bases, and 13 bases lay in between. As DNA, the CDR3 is TGTGCCAGCAATCAACGGGACACCTATGGCTACACCTTC. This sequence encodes CASNQRDTYGYTF.

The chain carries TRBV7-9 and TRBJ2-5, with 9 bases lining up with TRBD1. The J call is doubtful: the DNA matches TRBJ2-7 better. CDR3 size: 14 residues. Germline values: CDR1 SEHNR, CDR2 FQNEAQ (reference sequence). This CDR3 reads CASSDGTGSYEQYF. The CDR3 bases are TGTGCCAGCAGCGACGGGACAGGGTCCTACGAGCAGTACTTC.

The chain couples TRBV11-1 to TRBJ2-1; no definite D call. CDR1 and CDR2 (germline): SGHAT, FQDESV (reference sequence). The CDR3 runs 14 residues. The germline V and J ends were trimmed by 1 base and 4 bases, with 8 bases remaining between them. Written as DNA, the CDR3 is TGTGCCAGCAGCTTAGAACTAAATTACAATGAGCAGTTCTTC. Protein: CASSLELNYNEQFF.

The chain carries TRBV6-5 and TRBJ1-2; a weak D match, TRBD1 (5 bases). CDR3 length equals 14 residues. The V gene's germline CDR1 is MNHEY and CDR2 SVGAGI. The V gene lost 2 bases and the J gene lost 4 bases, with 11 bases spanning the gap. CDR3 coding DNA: TGTGCCAGCAGTTACACCAGGGCCACCTATGGCTACACCTTC. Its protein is CASSYTRATYGYTF.

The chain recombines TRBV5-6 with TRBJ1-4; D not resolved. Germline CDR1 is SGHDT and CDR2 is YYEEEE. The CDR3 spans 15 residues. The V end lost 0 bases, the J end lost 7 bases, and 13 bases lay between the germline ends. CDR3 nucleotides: TGTGCCAGCAGCTTGGCGGGTGCTTTCGGTGAAAAACTGTTTTTT. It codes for CASSLAGAFGEKLFF.

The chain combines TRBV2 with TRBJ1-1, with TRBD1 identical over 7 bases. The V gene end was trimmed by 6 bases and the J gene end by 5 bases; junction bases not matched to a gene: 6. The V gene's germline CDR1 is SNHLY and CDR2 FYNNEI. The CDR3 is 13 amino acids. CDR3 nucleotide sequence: TGTGCCAGCAGGGAGACAGGGACAACTGAAGCTTTCTTT. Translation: CASRETGTTEAFF.

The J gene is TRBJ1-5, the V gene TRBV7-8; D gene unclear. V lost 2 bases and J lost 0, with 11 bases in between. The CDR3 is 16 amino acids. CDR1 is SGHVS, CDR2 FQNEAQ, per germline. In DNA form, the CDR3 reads TGTGCCAGCAGCTTAAAGCAGGTTTATAGCAATCAGCCCCAGCATTTT. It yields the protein CASSLKQVYSNQPQHF.

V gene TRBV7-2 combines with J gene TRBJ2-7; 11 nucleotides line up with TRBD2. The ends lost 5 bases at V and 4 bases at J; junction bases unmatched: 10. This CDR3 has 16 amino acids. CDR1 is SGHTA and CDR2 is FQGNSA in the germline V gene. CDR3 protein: CASSRFTSGSAYEQYF. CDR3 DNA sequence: TGTGCCAGCAGCCGGTTTACTAGCGGGAGTGCGTACGAGCAGTACTTC.

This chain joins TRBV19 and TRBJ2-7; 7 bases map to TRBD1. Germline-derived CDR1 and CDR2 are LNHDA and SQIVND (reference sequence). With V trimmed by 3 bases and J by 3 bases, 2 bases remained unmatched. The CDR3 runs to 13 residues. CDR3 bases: TGTGCCAGTAGTATGGGACAGCACTACGAGCAGTACTTC. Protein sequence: CASSMGQHYEQYF.

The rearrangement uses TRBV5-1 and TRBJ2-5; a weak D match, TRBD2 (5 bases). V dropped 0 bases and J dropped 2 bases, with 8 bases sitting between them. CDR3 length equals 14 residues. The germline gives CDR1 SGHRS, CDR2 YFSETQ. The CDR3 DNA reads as TGCGCCAGCAGCTTGGTACCGGGACAAGAGACCCAGTACTTC. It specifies CASSLVPGQETQYF. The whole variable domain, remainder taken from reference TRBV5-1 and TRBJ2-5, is KAGVTQTPRYLIKTRGQQVTLSCSPISGHRSVSWYQQTPGQGLQFLFEYFSETQRNKGNFPGRFSGRQFSNSRSEMNVSTLELGDSALYLCASSLVPGQETQYFGPGTRLLVL.

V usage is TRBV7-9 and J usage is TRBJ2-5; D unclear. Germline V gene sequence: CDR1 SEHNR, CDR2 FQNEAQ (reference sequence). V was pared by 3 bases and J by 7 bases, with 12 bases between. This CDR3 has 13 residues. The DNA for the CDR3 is TGTGCCAGCAGCTTGATTCCGCGTGGGACCCAGTACTTC. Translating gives CASSLIPRGTQYF. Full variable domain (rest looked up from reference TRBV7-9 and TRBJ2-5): DTGVSQNPRHKITKRGQNVTFRCDPISEHNRLYWYRQTLGQGPEFLTYFQNEAQLEKSRLLSDRFSAERPKGSFSTLEIQRTEQGDSAMYLCASSLIPRGTQYFGPGTRLLVL.

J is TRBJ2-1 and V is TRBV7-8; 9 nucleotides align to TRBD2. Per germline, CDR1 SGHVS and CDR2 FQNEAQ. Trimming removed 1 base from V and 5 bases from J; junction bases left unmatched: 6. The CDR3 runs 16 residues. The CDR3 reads CASSLGAGLANNEQFF. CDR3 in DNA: TGTGCCAGCAGCTTAGGGGCGGGACTAGCCAACAATGAGCAGTTCTTC.

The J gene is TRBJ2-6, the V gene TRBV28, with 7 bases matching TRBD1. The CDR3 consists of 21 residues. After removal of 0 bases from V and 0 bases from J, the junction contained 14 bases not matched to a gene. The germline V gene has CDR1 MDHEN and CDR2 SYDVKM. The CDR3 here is CASSLWRLGQGVDSGANVLTF. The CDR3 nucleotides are TGTGCCAGCAGTTTATGGAGGTTGGGGCAGGGGGTGGACTCTGGGGCCAACGTCCTGACTTTC.